The TCR beta chain described here comes from a study of cytomegalovirus exposure and HLA in healthy donors. Study-wide results and limits: Follow-up analysis seemed to connect common viral pathogens with several of the most significant clusters identified.

The CDR3 runs to 15 residues. V lost 1 base to trimming and J lost 1 base, with 10 bases between them. Germline lookup yields CDR1 SGDLS and CDR2 YYNGEE. In the PCR, 60 Vbeta and 13 Jbeta primers were used. The assay was immunoSEQ multiplex PCR, and TCRdb's table has in-frame clones only and misses some. This sample has about 140,000 clones, with roughly 80% found just once. Details on this clone: Its antigen is not identified.

Sample: PBMCs. The chain carries TRBV9 and TRBJ2-3; D might be TRBD2 (5 bases). This TCR derives from a male donor in good health and CMV-seronegative. The chain's CDR3 is CASSVIGRGTDTQYF. DNA for the CDR3: TGTGCCAGCAGCGTAATCGGGCGGGGCACAGATACGCAGTATTTT. The full variable domain, rest sourced from reference TRBV9 and TRBJ2-3, is DSGVTQTPKHLITATGQRVTLRCSPRSGDLSVYWYQQSLDQGLQFLIQYYNGEERAKGNILERFSAQQFPDLHSELNLSSLELGDSALYFCASSVIGRGTDTQYFGPGTRLTVL.